The 20 T cell receptor beta chains in this list originate from one sample, sequenced in a study of OX40 agonist ivuxolimab in advanced cancers. The repertoire was sequenced with immunoSEQ multiplex PCR; TCRdb's copy has only in-frame clones and lacks some. This sample has 40,000 to 50,000 clones, with around nine tenths found just once. The sample here was CD4+ or CD8+ T cells sorted from blood, taken in a trial of the OX40 agonist ivuxolimab. Receptors originate from an adult with an advanced solid tumor such as melanoma, head and neck, liver or kidney cancer.

This chain links TRBV4-1 with TRBJ1-4; D not resolved. The V and J ends lost 0 bases and 4 bases respectively, with 12 bases between them. The V gene's germline CDR1 is MGHRA and CDR2 YSYEKL. CDR3 length: 16 amino acids. The CDR3 nucleotides are TGCGCCAGCAGCCAAGACCACGGGCCGAGTAATGAAAAACTGTTTTTT. Protein: CASSQDHGPSNEKLFF.

V and J are TRBV19 and TRBJ1-6, with 9 bases fitting TRBD1. The CDR3 runs to 15 residues. Germline V CDR1 and CDR2: LNHDA, SQIVND (reference sequence). V trimming: 9 bases; J trimming: 7 bases; junction bases outside the gene matches: 10. Here the CDR3 DNA reads TGTGCCAGCGCCTTCAAGACAGGGGGGAATTCACCCCTCCACTTT. Encoded protein: CASAFKTGGNSPLHF.

The chain combines TRBV7-6 with TRBJ2-7; D remains ambiguous. The V gene's germline CDR1 is SGHVS and CDR2 FNYEAQ. Trimming left V 5 bases short and J 4 bases short, with 9 bases between. CDR3 length: 12 residues. CDR3: CASSRWGYEQYF. The CDR3 DNA reads as TGTGCCAGCAGCCGGTGGGGATACGAGCAGTACTTC. The whole variable domain, remainder taken from reference TRBV7-6 and TRBJ2-7, is GAGVSQSPRYKVTKRGQDVALRCDPISGHVSLYWYRQALGQGPEFLTYFNYEAQQDKSGLPNDRFSAERPEGSISTLTIQRTEQRDSAMYRCASSRWGYEQYFGPGTRLTVT.

The chain is built from TRBV14 and TRBJ2-1, with D perhaps TRBD2 (6 bases). The germline V gene encodes CDR1 SGHDN and CDR2 FVKESK. The V and J ends lost 2 bases and 5 bases respectively, with 22 bases between them. The CDR3 loop spans 18 amino acids. DNA for the CDR3: TGTGCCAGCAGCCAAAAGACGCGGATTAGCGGAGTGAACAATGAGCAGTTCTTC. Protein: CASSQKTRISGVNNEQFF.

The chain has TRBV11-1 and TRBJ2-7, with 8 bases fitting TRBD1. V was clipped by 8 bases and J by 2 bases; unmatched bases: 11. Per germline, CDR1 SGHAT and CDR2 FQDESV (reference sequence). The CDR3 spans 15 residues. The CDR3: CASSLGTGGPYEQYF. The CDR3 nucleotides read TGTGCCAGCTCACTCGGGACAGGTGGACCCTACGAGCAGTACTTC. The whole variable domain, filled in from reference TRBV11-1 and TRBJ2-7, reads EAEVAQSPRYKITEKSQAVAFWCDPISGHATLYWYRQILGQGPELLVQFQDESVVDDSQLPKDRFSAERLKGVDSTLKIQPAELGDSAMYLCASSLGTGGPYEQYFGPGTRLTVT.

This rearrangement joins TRBV6-6 to TRBJ2-6; TRBD2 might be the D (5 bases). The CDR3 is made up of 15 amino acids. CDR1 and CDR2 from the germline V gene are MNHNY and SVGAGI (reference sequence). Between the trimmed V and J ends, which lost 7 bases and 0 bases, there was a span of 10 bases. The CDR3 loop is CASTGRSSGANVLTF. The CDR3 DNA reads as TGTGCCAGCACGGGAAGATCCTCTGGGGCCAACGTCCTGACTTTC.

The V gene is TRBV9, the J gene TRBJ2-1, with 7 bases aligning to TRBD1. CDR3 size: 15 residues. Germline V gene lookup returns CDR1 SGDLS and CDR2 YYNGEE. V was clipped by 0 bases and J by 2 bases; unmatched bases: 2. The CDR3 sequence is CASSVGGGPYNEQFF. CDR3 bases: TGTGCCAGCAGCGTAGGAGGGGGCCCCTACAATGAGCAGTTCTTC.

This clone was seen once. The gene calls are TRBV7-2 and TRBJ2-3; D is undetermined. The CDR3 has 13 residues. CDR1 is SGHTA, CDR2 FQGNSA, per germline. The germline V and J ends were trimmed by 2 bases and 3 bases, with 6 bases remaining between them. CDR3 amino acids: CASSLSVTDTQYF. The DNA of the CDR3 is TGTGCCAGCAGCTTATCCGTGACAGATACGCAGTATTTT.

The chain has TRBV6-4 and TRBJ1-2; a weak D match, TRBD1 (5 bases). Germline CDR1 and CDR2: MRHNA and SNTAGT. V shed 7 bases and J shed 5 bases, with 23 bases lying between them. The CDR3 covers 16 residues. CDR3 sequence: CASTPEGQGLGYGYTF. Written as DNA, the CDR3 is TGTGCCAGCACCCCAGAGGGTCAGGGCTTAGGGTATGGCTACACCTTC.

This CDR3 is CASSRDSSDTGELFF. As DNA, the CDR3 is TGTGCCAGCAGCCGGGACAGCTCGGACACCGGGGAGCTGTTTTTT. J is TRBJ2-2 and V is TRBV7-2, with 7 nucleotides matching TRBD1. Per the germline V gene, CDR1 is SGHTA and CDR2 is FQGNSA. The CDR3 spans 15 residues. J lost 3 bases, V lost 5 bases, and 6 bases had no gene match.

This chain connects TRBV28 to TRBJ2-5, with D hard to call. In germline, CDR1 is MDHEN, CDR2 SYDVKM. Trimming cost V 5 bases and J 2 bases, with 15 bases left between them. This CDR3 contains 15 residues. The CDR3 DNA is TGTGCCAGCAGTACCCTGGTCAGCGTACAAGAGACCCAGTACTTC. As protein: CASSTLVSVQETQYF.

Only a few counts were recorded for this clone. This sequence joins TRBV2 and TRBJ2-3, with 7 bases lining up with TRBD1. Trimming removed 6 bases from V and 1 base from J; junction bases left unmatched: 4. Germline V lookup: CDR1 SNHLY, CDR2 FYNNEI. CDR3 length: 14 residues. This CDR3 reads CASSPGTGTDTQYF. The DNA of the CDR3 is TGTGCCAGCAGCCCCGGGACAGGCACAGATACGCAGTATTTT.

CDR3 nucleotide sequence: TGTGCCAGCAGCCGGGGACAGGGAACTCAGCCCCAGCATTTT. It encodes CASSRGQGTQPQHF. The chain couples TRBV7-3 to TRBJ1-5, with TRBD1 matching over 9 bases. CDR3 length equals 14 residues. Trimming at V came to 5 bases and at J to 6 bases, leaving 5 bases not matched to a gene. The germline V gene encodes CDR1 SGHTA and CDR2 FQGTGA.

This clone is a singleton in its sample. The chain employs TRBV19 and TRBJ2-7; TRBD1 might be the D (6 bases). V lost 7 bases, J lost 4 bases, and 17 bases lay in between. The CDR3 sequence is 14 residues long. The V gene's germline CDR1 is LNHDA and CDR2 SQIVND (reference sequence). The CDR3: CASKQTGPAYEQYF. CDR3 DNA sequence: TGTGCCAGTAAGCAGACAGGTCCTGCATACGAGCAGTACTTC.

The J gene is TRBJ1-2, the V gene TRBV10-3; D remains unclear. Trimming cost V 7 bases and J 4 bases, with 16 bases left between them. Germline assignment: CDR1 ENHRY and CDR2 SYGVKD. The CDR3 covers 14 residues. CDR3: CAINSERQAYGYTF. CDR3 nucleotide sequence: TGTGCCATCAATTCGGAGCGGCAAGCCTATGGCTACACCTTC.

This CDR3 is CASSLGTGFNQPQHF. CDR3 nucleotides: TGTGCCAGCAGCTTAGGGACAGGGTTCAATCAGCCCCAGCATTTT. V and J are TRBV11-2 and TRBJ1-5; TRBD1 aligns across 8 bases. The V gene's germline CDR1 is SGHAT and CDR2 FQNNGV. The CDR3 spans 15 residues. J was trimmed by 3 bases and V by 1 base; bases with no gene match: 2.

The chain uses TRBV25-1 and TRBJ2-5; D is perhaps TRBD1 (6 bases). The V and J ends lost 4 bases and 0 bases respectively, with 15 bases between them. This CDR3 has 16 residues. Germline loops: CDR1 MGHDK, CDR2 SYGVNS. Here the CDR3 reads CASSAFPTGNQETQYF. In DNA form, the CDR3 reads TGTGCCAGCAGTGCCTTTCCGACAGGCAACCAAGAGACCCAGTACTTC.

The chain recombines TRBV28 with TRBJ2-3, with TRBD2 matching over 10 bases. The length of the CDR3 is 12 residues. Germline V gene data show CDR1 as MDHEN and CDR2 as SYDVKM. The ends lost 4 bases at V and 11 bases at J; junction bases unmatched: 3. The DNA of the CDR3 is TGTGCCAGCAGTTACGGGACTAGCGTGCAGTATTTT. Encoded protein: CASSYGTSVQYF. The full variable domain, its missing parts supplied by reference TRBV28 and TRBJ2-3, is DVKVTQSSRYLVKRTGEKVFLECVQDMDHENMFWYRQDPGLGLRLIYFSYDVKMKEKGDIPEGYSVSREKKERFSLILESASTNQTSMYLCASSYGTSVQYFGPGTRLTVL.

The chain has TRBV19 and TRBJ2-2, with TRBD1 matching 7 bases. The germline V gene has CDR1 LNHDA and CDR2 SQIVND (reference sequence). J lost 1 base, V lost 3 bases, and 5 bases had no gene match. The CDR3 is made up of 16 amino acids. CDR3 loop: CASSITRTGNTGELFF. CDR3 sequence (DNA): TGTGCCAGTAGTATTACACGGACAGGGAACACCGGGGAGCTGTTTTTT.

This clone was detected only once. The V gene is TRBV7-2, the J gene TRBJ2-1; the match to TRBD2 covers 8 bases. Germline-derived CDR1 and CDR2 are SGHTA and FQGNSA. The ends lost 5 bases at V and 7 bases at J; junction bases unmatched: 16. The CDR3 is 17 amino acids. The CDR3 here is CASSPWVRAGGGNEQFF. The CDR3 nucleotides are TGTGCCAGCAGCCCCTGGGTCCGGGCGGGAGGAGGTAATGAGCAGTTCTTC.